This record covers a single T cell receptor (beta chain). Antigen: not known. These data belong to a study of cytomegalovirus exposure and HLA in healthy donors. Study-wide results and limits: Rare TCR sequences predominated, though certain public TCRs were found in many donors. The study put roughly 160 TCR beta chains on its list as cytomegalovirus-associated. In vitro work confirmed that three CMV-associated chains recognize CMV antigens.

The donors were part of the validation cohort, which consisted of more than 90 subjects and was separate from the first cohort of hundreds of subjects. The protocol was immunoSEQ multiplex PCR, while the TCRdb copy is restricted to in-frame clones and leaves out a portion. The profile covers about 170,000 clones, with 80% to 90% appearing a single time and roughly 1.5% taken by the ten largest. Trimming pared 4 bases from V and 9 bases from J, leaving 17 bases between. The CDR3 is 14 residues long. Germline V CDR1 and CDR2: SGHDT, YYEEEE. The specimen was PBMCs. This TCR came from a woman in her 30s in good health and CMV-seronegative. The chain recombines TRBV5-6 with TRBJ2-1; possibly TRBD2 for D (5 bases). DNA for the CDR3: TGTGCCAGCAGCCAGGACTCGCCCTTTGCTGAGCAGTTCTTC. Protein sequence: CASSQDSPFAEQFF. Full variable domain (rest looked up from reference TRBV5-6 and TRBJ2-1): DAGVTQSPTHLIKTRGQQVTLRCSPKSGHDTVSWYQQALGQGPQFIFQYYEEEERQRGNFPDRFSGHQFPNYSSELNVNALLLGDSALYLCASSQDSPFAEQFFGPGTRLTVL.